Listed below are T cell receptor beta chains from one sample, sequenced in a study of cytomegalovirus exposure and HLA in healthy donors. Profiling relied on immunoSEQ multiplex PCR, and the TCRdb table lists in-frame clones only, not all of them. Here the sample spans 150,000 to 200,000 clones, more than 70% being singletons. Sequenced: PBMCs. Receptor source: a woman aged 35 to 49 in good health and CMV-seronegative. Each CDR3 is given with its conserved first and last residue. Each record gives: CDR3 length, V gene, CDR3 protein.

len: 20; v_gene: TRBV4-1; CDR3aa: CASSQPSGTSGRAWGNEQFF
len: 15; v_gene: TRBV6-6; CDR3aa: CASSYPGEMNTEAFF
len: 16; v_gene: TRBV7-8; CDR3aa: CASSLRMGQNTGELFF
len: 16; v_gene: TRBV12-5; CDR3aa: CASGPGQGATNEKLFF
len: 15; v_gene: TRBV7-9; CDR3aa: CASSPKGQAVYGYTF
len: 16; v_gene: TRBV27; CDR3aa: CASSLTGQSGFTEAFF
len: 12; v_gene: TRBV19; CDR3aa: CASSRTGNEQFF
len: 13; v_gene: TRBV11-3; CDR3aa: CASSSRQVRGAFF
len: 15; v_gene: TRBV6-4; CDR3aa: CASSDTPTGIYGYTF
len: 14; v_gene: TRBV7-9; CDR3aa: CASSPLYLGNEQFF
len: 15; v_gene: TRBV18; CDR3aa: CASSPSGLDSYEQYF
len: 16; v_gene: TRBV10-3; CDR3aa: CAISESSGPTNEKLFF
len: 16; v_gene: TRBV5-6; CDR3aa: CASSPLGQRANSPLHF
len: 14; v_gene: TRBV5-1; CDR3aa: CASSLDREVDTQYF
len: 16; v_gene: TRBV9; CDR3aa: CASSVAPLIGSEKLFF
len: 17; v_gene: TRBV4-1; CDR3aa: CASSRTGLADVTDTQYF
len: 15; v_gene: TRBV27; CDR3aa: CASSLLPGVTEGYTF
len: 16; v_gene: TRBV5-1; CDR3aa: CASSPPGQGSGNTIYF
len: 14; v_gene: TRBV19; CDR3aa: CASSITVLVNEAFF
len: 12; v_gene: TRBV7-2; CDR3aa: CASSQTGSGYTF
len: 13; v_gene: TRBV7-2; CDR3aa: CASSFASRTEAFF
len: 14; v_gene: TRBV7-8; CDR3aa: CASSLGPGSYGYTF
len: 16; v_gene: TRBV7-6; CDR3aa: CASSLASGTNTGELFF
len: 14; v_gene: TRBV19; CDR3aa: CASSIFRDLPGYTF
len: 14; v_gene: TRBV29-1; CDR3aa: CSVVGGGNENSQYF
len: 13; v_gene: TRBV2; CDR3aa: CASTPGYLNEQYF
len: 16; v_gene: TRBV18; CDR3aa: CASSPTGAPRANVLTF
len: 11; v_gene: TRBV7-9; CDR3aa: CASSPADTQYF
len: 13; v_gene: TRBV5-6; CDR3aa: CASSQPLGHGQFF
len: 17; v_gene: TRBV4-1; CDR3aa: CASSPAGLAGLTDTQYF
len: 15; v_gene: TRBV11-3; CDR3aa: CASSIRPGDSDTIYF
len: 12; v_gene: TRBV30; CDR3aa: CAWSVQGGELFF
len: 16; v_gene: TRBV7-2; CDR3aa: CASSLARNSGANVLTF
len: 15; v_gene: TRBV6-4; CDR3aa: CASSEGQGAQETQYF
len: 15; v_gene: TRBV7-8; CDR3aa: CASSRRLDSSYGYTF